This TCR beta chain was documented in a study of shared clonotypes between healthy human individuals. Study results and caveats: The low donor count limited represented genetic and exposure-history diversity. Researchers found naive subsets generally carried larger estimated richness than memory subsets.

CD4+ cells underwent separation, giving CD45RA+ naive and CD45RA-negative memory subsets. Germline V gene sequence: CDR1 LNHDA, CDR2 SQIVND (reference sequence). This CDR3 is built from 14 residues. Trimming pared 6 bases from V and 0 bases from J, leaving 12 bases between. Turning to this clone: What it binds is not known.

Deep-level running was used for the assay. Data came from immunoSEQ multiplex PCR; TCRdb stores just in-frame clones and leaves some out. The sample lists roughly 1,600,000 clones, approximately 98.5% occurring once. The rearrangement uses TRBV19 and TRBJ2-7, with a tentative D call TRBD2 (5 bases). Sequencing was carried out using naive CD4+ T cells sorted from blood. Regarding subset: CD45RA+ positively selected. This receptor was identified in a man aged 30 to 39 in good health. CDR3 sequence: CASSTGISSYEQYF. In DNA form, the CDR3 reads TGTGCCAGTAGCACCGGGATCAGCTCCTACGAGCAGTACTTC.